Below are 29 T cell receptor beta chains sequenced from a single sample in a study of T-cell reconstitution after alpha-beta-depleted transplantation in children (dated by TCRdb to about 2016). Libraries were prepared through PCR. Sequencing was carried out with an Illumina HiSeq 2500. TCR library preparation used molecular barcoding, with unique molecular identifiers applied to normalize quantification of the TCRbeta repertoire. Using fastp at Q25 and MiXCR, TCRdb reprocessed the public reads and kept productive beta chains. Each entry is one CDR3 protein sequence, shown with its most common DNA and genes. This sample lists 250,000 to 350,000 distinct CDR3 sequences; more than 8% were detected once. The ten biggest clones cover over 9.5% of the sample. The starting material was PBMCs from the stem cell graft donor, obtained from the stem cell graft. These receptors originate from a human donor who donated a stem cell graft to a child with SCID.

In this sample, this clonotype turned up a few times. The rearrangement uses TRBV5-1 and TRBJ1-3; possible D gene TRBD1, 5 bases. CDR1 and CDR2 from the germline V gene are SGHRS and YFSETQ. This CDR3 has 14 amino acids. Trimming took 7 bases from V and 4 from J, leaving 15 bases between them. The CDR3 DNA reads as TGCGCCAGCGCTGCGGGGGTGCAGGGAAACACCATATATTTT. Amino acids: CASAAGVQGNTIYF.

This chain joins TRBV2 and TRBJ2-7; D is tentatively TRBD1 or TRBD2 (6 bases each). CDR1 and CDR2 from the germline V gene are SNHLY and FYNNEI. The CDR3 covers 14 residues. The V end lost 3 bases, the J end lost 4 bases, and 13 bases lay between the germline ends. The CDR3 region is CASSDSRGPYEQYF. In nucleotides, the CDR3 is TGTGCCAGCAGTGATTCCCGGGGGCCATACGAGCAGTACTTC.

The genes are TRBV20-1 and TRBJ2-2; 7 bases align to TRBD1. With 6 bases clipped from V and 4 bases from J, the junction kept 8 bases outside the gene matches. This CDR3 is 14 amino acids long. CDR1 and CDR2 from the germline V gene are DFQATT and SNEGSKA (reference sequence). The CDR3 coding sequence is TGCAGTGCCACGGACAGGACCGTCACCGGGGAGCTGTTTTTT. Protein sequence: CSATDRTVTGELFF.

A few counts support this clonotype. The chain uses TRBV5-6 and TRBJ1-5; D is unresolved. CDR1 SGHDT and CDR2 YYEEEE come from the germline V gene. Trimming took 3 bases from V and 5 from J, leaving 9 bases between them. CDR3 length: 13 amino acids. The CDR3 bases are TGTGCCAGCAGCTCCCAGAGGGATCAGCCCCAGCATTTT. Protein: CASSSQRDQPQHF. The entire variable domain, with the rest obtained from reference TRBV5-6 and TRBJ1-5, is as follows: DAGVTQSPTHLIKTRGQQVTLRCSPKSGHDTVSWYQQALGQGPQFIFQYYEEEERQRGNFPDRFSGHQFPNYSSELNVNALLLGDSALYLCASSSQRDQPQHFGDGTRLSIL.

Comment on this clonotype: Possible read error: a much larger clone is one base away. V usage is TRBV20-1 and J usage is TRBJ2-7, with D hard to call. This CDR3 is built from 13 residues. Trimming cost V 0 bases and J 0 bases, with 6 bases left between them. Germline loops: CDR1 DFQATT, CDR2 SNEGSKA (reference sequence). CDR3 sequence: CSARDHLSYEQYF. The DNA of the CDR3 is TGCAGTGCTAGAGATCACCTCTCCTACGAGCAGTACTTC.

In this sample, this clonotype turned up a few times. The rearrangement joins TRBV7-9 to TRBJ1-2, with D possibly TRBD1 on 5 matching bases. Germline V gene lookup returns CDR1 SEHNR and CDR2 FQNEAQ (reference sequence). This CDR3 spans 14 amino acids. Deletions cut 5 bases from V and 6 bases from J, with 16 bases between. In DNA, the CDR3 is TGTGCCAGCAGCCAATCCGGGACCGGACATGGCTACACCTTC. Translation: CASSQSGTGHGYTF.

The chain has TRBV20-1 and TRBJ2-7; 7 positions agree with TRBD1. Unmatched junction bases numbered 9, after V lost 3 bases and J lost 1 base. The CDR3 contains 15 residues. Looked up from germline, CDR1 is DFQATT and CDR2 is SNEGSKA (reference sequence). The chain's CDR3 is CSARVRDRPSYEQYF. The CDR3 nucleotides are TGCAGTGCTAGGGTCCGGGACAGACCGTCCTACGAGCAGTACTTC.

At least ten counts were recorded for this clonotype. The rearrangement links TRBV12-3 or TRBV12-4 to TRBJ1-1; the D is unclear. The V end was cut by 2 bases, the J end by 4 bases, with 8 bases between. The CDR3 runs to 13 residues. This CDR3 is CASSLSIVTEAFF. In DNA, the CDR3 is TGTGCCAGCAGTTTAAGTATTGTCACTGAAGCTTTCTTT.

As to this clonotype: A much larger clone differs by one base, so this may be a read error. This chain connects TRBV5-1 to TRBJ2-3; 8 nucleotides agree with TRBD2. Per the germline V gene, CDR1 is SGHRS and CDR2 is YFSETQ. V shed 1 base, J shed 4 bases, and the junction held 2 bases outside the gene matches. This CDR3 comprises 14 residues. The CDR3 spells CASSLRGGSDTQYF. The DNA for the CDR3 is TGCGCCAGCAGCTTGCGGGGGGGGTCAGATACGCAGTATTTT.

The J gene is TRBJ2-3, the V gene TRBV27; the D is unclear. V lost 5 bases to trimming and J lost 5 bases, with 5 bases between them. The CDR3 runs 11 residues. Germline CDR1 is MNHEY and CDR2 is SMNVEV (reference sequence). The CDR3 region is CASSIGDTQYF. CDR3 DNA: TGTGCCAGCAGTATAGGAGATACGCAGTATTTT.

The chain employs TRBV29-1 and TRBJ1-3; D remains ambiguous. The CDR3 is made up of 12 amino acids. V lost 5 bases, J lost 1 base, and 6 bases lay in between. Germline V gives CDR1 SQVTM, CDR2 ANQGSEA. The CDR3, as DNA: TGCAGCGTTCGTGGATCTGGAAACACCATATATTTT. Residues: CSVRGSGNTIYF.

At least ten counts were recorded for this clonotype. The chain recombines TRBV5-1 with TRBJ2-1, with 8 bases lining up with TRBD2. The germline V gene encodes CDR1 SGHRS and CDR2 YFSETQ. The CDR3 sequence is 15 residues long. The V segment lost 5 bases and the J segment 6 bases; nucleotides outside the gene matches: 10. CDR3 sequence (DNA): TGCGCCAGCAGGGTAGCGGGGTTAACCACCAATGAGCAGTTCTTC. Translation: CASRVAGLTTNEQFF.

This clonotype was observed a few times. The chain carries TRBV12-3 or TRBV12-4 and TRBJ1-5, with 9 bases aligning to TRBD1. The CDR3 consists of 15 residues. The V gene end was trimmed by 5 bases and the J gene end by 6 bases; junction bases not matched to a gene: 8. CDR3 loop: CASSLTGGRSQPQHF. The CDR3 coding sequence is TGTGCCAGCAGTCTAACAGGGGGCCGAAGTCAGCCCCAGCATTTT.

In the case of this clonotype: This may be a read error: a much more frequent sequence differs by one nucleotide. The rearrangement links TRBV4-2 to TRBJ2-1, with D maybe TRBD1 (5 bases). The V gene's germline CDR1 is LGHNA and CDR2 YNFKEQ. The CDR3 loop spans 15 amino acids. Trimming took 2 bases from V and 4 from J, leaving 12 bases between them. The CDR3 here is CASSQKMGPYNEQFF. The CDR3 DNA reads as TGTGCCAGCAGCCAAAAGATGGGGCCATACAATGAGCAGTTCTTC.

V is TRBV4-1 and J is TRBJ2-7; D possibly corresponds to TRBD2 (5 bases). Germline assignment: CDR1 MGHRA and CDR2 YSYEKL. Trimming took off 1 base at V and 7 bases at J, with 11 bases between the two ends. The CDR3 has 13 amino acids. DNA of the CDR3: TGCGCCAGCAGCCAAGCTCTCTCGGGGGAGCAGTACTTC. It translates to CASSQALSGEQYF.

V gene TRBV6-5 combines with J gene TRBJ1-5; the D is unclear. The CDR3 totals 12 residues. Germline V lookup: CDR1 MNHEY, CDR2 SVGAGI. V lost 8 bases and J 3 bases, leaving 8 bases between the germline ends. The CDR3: CASRAINQPQHF. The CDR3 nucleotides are TGTGCCAGCCGGGCCATCAATCAGCCCCAGCATTTT.

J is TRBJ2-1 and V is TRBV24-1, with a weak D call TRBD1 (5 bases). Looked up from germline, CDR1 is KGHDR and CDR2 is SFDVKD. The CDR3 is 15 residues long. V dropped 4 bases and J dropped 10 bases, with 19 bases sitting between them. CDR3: CATSEGATADPEQFF. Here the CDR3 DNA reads TGTGCCACCAGTGAAGGGGCCACAGCAGACCCGGAGCAGTTCTTC.

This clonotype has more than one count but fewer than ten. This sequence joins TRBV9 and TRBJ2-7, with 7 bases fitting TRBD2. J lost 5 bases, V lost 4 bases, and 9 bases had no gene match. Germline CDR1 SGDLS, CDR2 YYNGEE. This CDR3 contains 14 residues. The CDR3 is CASSLRGTIDEQYF. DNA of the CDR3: TGTGCCAGCAGCTTAAGAGGGACTATAGACGAGCAGTACTTC.

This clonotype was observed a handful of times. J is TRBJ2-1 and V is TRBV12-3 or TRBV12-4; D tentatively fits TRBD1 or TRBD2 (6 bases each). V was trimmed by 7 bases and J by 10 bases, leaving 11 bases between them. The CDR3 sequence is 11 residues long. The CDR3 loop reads CASTQGGEQFF. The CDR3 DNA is TGTGCCAGCACCCAAGGGGGGGAGCAGTTCTTC.

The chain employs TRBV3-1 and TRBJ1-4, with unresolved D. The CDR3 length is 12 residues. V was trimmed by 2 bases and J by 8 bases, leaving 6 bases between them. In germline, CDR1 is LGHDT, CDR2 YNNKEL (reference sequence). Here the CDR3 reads CASSQLNEKLFF. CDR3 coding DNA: TGTGCCAGCAGCCAACTGAACGAAAAACTGTTTTTT.

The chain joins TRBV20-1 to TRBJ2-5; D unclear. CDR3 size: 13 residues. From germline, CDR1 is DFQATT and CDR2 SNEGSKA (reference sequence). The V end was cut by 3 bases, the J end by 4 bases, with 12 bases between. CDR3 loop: CSASFSRGETQYF. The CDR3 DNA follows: TGCAGTGCTAGTTTCTCTAGAGGAGAGACCCAGTACTTC.

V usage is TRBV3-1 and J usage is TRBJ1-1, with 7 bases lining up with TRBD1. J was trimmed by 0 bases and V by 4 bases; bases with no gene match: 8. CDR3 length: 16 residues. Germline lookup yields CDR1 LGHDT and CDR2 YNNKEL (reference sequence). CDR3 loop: CASSRFPGQLNTEAFF. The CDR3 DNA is TGTGCCAGCAGCCGATTCCCGGGACAGTTGAACACTGAAGCTTTCTTT.

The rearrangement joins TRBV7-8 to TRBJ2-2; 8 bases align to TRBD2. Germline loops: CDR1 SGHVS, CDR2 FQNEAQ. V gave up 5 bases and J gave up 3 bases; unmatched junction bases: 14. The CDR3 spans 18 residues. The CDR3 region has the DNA TGTGCCAGCAGCCTGGGACTAGAAAAGTTTTCGGACACCGGGGAGCTGTTTTTT. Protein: CASSLGLEKFSDTGELFF.

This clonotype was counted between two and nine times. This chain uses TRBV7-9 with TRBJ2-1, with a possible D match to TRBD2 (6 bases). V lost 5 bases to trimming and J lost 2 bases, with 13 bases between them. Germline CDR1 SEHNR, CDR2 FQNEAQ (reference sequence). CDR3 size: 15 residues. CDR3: CASSPLAGPYNEQFF. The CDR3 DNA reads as TGTGCCAGCAGCCCTCTGGCGGGGCCCTACAATGAGCAGTTCTTC.

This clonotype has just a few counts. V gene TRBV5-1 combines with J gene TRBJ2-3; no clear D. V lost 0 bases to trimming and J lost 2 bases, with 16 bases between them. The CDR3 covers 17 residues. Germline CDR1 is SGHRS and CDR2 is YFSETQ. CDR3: CASSLVSGRKPTDTQYF. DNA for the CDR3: TGCGCCAGCAGCTTGGTGTCTGGTAGAAAACCCACAGATACGCAGTATTTT.

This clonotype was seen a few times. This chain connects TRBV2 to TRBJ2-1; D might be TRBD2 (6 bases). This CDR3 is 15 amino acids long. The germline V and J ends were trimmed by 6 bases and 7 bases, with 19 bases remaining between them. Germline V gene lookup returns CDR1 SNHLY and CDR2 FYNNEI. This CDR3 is CASRGTRLGTNEQFF. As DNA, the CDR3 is TGTGCCAGCAGGGGTACCAGACTAGGAACGAATGAGCAGTTCTTC.

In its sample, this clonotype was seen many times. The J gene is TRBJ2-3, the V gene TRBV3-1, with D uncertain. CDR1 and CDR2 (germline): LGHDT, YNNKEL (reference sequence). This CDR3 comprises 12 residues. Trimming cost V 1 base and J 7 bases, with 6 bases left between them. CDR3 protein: CASSQGRNTQYF. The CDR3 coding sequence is TGTGCCAGCAGCCAAGGACGGAATACGCAGTATTTT.

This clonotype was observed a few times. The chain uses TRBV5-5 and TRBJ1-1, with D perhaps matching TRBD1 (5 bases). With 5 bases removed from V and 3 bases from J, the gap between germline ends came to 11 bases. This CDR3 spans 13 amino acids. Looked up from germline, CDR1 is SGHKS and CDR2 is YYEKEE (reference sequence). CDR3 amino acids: CASSITGYTEAFF. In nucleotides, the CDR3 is TGTGCCAGCAGTATAACAGGATACACTGAAGCTTTCTTT.

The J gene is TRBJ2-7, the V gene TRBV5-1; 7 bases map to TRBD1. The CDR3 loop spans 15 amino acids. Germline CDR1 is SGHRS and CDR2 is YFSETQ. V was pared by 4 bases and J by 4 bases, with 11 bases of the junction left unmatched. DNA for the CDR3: TGCGCCAGCAGCAACCGGGACAGTGGCATATACGAGCAGTACTTC. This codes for CASSNRDSGIYEQYF.